This TCR beta chain was captured by sequencing in a study of T cell responses to AZD1222 COVID-19 vaccine. Per the germline V gene, CDR1 is SGHRS and CDR2 is YFSETQ. The CDR3 has 15 amino acids. V was clipped by 4 bases and J by 0 bases; unmatched bases: 4. The protocol was immunoSEQ multiplex PCR, while the TCRdb copy is restricted to in-frame clones and leaves out a portion. The sample lists fewer than 150,000 clones, around 89% seen once, with about 9.9% in the top ten. The sequence was collected from an adult who received the AZD1222 COVID-19 vaccine. The sequences come from peripheral blood, collected 28 days after the second AZD1222 dose. The rearrangement joins TRBV5-1 to TRBJ2-3, with 8 bases lining up with TRBD2. CDR3 in DNA: TGCGCCAGCAGCGATAGCGGGGCTAGCACAGATACGCAGTATTTT. This encodes CASSDSGASTDTQYF.